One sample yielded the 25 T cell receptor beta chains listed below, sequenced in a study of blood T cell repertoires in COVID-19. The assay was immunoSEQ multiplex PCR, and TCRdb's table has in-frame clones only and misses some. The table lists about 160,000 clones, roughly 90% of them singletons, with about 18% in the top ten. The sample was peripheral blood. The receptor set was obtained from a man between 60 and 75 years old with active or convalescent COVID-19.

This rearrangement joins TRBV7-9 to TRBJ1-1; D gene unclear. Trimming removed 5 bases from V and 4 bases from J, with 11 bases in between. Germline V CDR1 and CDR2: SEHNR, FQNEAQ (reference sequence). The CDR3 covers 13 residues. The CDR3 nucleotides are TGTGCCAGCAGCCAAGTCGGGAGCACTGAAGCTTTCTTT. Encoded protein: CASSQVGSTEAFF.

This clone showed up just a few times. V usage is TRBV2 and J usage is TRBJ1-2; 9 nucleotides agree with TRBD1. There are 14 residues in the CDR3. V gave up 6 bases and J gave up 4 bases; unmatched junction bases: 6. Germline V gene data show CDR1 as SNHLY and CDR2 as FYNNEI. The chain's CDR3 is CASRGQGTVYGYTF. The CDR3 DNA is TGTGCCAGCAGGGGACAGGGAACCGTCTATGGCTACACCTTC.

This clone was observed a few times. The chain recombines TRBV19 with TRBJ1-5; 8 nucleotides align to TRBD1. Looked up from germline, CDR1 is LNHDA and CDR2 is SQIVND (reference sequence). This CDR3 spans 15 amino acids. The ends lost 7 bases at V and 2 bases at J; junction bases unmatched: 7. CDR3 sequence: CASKQTGVGNQPQHF. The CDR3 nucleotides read TGTGCCAGTAAACAGACAGGGGTCGGCAATCAGCCCCAGCATTTT.

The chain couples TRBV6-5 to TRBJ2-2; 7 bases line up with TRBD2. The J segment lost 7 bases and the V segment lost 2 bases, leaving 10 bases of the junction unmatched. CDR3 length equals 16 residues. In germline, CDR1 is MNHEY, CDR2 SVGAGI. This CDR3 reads CASSYVRGVFLGELFF. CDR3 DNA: TGTGCCAGCAGTTACGTCCGGGGGGTATTTCTCGGGGAGCTGTTTTTT.

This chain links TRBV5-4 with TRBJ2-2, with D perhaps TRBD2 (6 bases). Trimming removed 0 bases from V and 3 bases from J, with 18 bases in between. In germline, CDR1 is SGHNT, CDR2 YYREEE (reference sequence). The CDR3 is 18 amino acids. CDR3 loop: CASSLVSRARDYTGELFF. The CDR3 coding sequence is TGTGCCAGCAGCTTGGTCAGTCGTGCCAGGGACTACACCGGGGAGCTGTTTTTT.

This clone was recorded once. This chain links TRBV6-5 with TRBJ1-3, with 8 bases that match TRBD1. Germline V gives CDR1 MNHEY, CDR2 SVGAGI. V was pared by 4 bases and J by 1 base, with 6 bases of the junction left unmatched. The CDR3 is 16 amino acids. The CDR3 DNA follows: TGTGCCAGCAGTTCCACAGGGGGAGGATCTGGAAACACCATATATTTT. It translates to CASSSTGGGSGNTIYF.

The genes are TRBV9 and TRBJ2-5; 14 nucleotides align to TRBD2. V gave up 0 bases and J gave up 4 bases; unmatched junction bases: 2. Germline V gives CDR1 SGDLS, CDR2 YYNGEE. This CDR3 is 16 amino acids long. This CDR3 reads CASSVGLAGGGETQYF. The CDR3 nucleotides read TGTGCCAGCAGCGTAGGACTAGCGGGAGGGGGAGAGACCCAGTACTTC.

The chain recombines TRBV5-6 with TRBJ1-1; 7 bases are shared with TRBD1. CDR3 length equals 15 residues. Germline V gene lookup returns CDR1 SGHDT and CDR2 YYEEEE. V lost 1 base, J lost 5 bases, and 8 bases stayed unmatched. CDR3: CASSLLTGTWTEAFF. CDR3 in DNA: TGTGCCAGCAGCTTGCTGACAGGGACATGGACTGAAGCTTTCTTT.

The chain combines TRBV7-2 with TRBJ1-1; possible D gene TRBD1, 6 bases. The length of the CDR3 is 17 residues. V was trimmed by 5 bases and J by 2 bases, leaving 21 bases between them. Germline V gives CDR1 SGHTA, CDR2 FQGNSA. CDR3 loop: CASSPQGLLPINTEAFF. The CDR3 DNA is TGTGCCAGCAGCCCACAGGGTTTACTTCCCATCAACACTGAAGCTTTCTTT.

The CDR3 reads CASLWSGQGADTQYF. CDR3 in DNA: TGTGCCAGTTTATGGTCTGGACAGGGGGCAGATACGCAGTATTTT. The chain is built from TRBV2 and TRBJ2-3; 10 positions agree with TRBD1. V dropped 9 bases and J dropped 4; count of bases not matched to a gene: 10. CDR3 size: 15 residues. The V gene's germline CDR1 is SNHLY and CDR2 FYNNEI.

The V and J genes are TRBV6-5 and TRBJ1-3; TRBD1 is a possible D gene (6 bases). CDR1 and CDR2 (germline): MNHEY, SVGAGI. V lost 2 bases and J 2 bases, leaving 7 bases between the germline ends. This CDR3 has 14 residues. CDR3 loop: CASSYAGAGNTIYF. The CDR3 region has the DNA TGTGCCAGCAGTTACGCAGGGGCTGGAAACACCATATATTTT.

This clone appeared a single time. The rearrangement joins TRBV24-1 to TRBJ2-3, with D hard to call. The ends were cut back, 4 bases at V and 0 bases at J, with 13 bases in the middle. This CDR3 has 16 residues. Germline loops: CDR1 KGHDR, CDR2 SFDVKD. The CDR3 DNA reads TGTGCCACCAGTGAGGGTCGTACAGCAAGCACAGATACGCAGTATTTT. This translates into CATSEGRTASTDTQYF.

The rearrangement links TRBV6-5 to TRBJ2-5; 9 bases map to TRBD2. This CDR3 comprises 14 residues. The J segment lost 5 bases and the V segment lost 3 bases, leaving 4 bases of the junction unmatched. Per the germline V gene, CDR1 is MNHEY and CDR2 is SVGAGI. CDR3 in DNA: TGTGCCAGCAGTTATAGCGGGAGACGGGAGACCCAGTACTTC. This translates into CASSYSGRRETQYF.

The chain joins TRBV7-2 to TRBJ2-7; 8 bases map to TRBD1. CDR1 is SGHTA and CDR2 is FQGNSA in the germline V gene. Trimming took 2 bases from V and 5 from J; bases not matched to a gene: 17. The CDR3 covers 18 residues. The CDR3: CASSLRSSQARGLHEQYF. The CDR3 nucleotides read TGTGCCAGCAGCTTAAGATCAAGCCAGGCCAGGGGGCTCCACGAGCAGTACTTC.

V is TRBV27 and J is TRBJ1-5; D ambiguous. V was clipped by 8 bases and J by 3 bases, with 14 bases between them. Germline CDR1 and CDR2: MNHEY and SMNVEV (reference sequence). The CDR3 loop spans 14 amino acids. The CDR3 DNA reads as TGTGCCAGCGCCCGCGGACTCTCCAATCAGCCCCAGCATTTT. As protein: CASARGLSNQPQHF.

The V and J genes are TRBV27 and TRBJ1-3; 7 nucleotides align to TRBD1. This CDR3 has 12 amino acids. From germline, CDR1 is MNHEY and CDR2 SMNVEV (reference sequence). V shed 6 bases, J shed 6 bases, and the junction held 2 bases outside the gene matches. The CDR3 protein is CASSGQANTIYF. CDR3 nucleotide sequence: TGTGCCAGCAGCGGACAGGCAAACACCATATATTTT.

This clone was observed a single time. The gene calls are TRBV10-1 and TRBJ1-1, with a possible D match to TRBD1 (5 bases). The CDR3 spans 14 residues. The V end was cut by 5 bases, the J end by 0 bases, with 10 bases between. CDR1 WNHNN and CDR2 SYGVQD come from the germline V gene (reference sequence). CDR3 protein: CASSLGQVNTEAFF. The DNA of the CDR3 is TGCGCCAGCAGTCTTGGACAAGTGAACACTGAAGCTTTCTTT.

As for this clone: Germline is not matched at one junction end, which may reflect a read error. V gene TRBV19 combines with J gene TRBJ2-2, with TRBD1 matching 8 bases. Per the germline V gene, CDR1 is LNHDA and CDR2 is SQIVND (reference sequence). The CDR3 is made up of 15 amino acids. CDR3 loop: CASRRQGQNTRELFF. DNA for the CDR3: TGTGCCAGTCGAAGACAGGGGCAGAACACCAGGGAGCTGTTTTTT.

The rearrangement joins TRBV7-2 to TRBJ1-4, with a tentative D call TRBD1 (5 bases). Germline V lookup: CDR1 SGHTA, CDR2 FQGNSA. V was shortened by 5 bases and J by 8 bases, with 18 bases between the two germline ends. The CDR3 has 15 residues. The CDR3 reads CASSPTTELGEKLFF. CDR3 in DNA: TGTGCCAGCAGCCCGACGACAGAGCTGGGGGAAAAACTGTTTTTT. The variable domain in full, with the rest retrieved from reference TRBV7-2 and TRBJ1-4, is GAGVSQSPSNKVTEKGKDVELRCDPISGHTALYWYRQSLGQGLEFLIYFQGNSAPDKSGLPSDRFSAERTGGSVSTLTIQRTQQEDSAVYLCASSPTTELGEKLFFGSGTQLSVL.

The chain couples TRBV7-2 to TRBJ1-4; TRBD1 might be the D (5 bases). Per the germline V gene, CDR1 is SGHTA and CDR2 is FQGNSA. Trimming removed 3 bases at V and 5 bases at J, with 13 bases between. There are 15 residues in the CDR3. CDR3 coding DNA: TGTGCCAGCAGCTTTACTTGGGGGGTCAATGAAAAACTGTTTTTT. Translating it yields CASSFTWGVNEKLFF. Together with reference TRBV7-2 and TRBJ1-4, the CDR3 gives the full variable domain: GAGVSQSPSNKVTEKGKDVELRCDPISGHTALYWYRQSLGQGLEFLIYFQGNSAPDKSGLPSDRFSAERTGGSVSTLTIQRTQQEDSAVYLCASSFTWGVNEKLFFGSGTQLSVL.

This CDR3 is CASSSRGRITDTQYF. CDR3 bases: TGTGCCAGCAGTTCCAGGGGGCGCATCACAGATACGCAGTATTTT. The J gene is TRBJ2-3, the V gene TRBV28; TRBD1 matches 8 bases. V was clipped by 4 bases and J by 2 bases; unmatched bases: 5. The length of the CDR3 is 15 residues. Per the germline V gene, CDR1 is MDHEN and CDR2 is SYDVKM.

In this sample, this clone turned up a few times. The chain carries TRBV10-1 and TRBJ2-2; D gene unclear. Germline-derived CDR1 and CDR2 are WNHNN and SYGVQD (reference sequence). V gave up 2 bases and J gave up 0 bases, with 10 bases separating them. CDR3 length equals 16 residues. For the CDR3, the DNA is TGCGCCAGCAGTGAGGTGCAGGTTGCGAACACCGGGGAGCTGTTTTTT. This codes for CASSEVQVANTGELFF.

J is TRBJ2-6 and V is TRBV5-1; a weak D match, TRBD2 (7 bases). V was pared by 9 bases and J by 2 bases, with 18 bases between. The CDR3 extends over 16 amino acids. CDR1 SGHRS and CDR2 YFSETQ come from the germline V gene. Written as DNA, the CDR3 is TGCGCCACCCAAAAACAGGGAGGGCCTGGGGCCAACGTCCTGACTTTC. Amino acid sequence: CATQKQGGPGANVLTF.

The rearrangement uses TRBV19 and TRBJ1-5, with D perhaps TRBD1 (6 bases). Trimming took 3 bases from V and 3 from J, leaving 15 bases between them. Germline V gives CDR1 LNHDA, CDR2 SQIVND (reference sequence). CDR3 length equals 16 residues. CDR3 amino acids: CASSIRQTGYNQPQHF. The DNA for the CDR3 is TGTGCCAGTAGTATCCGCCAGACAGGCTACAATCAGCCCCAGCATTTT.

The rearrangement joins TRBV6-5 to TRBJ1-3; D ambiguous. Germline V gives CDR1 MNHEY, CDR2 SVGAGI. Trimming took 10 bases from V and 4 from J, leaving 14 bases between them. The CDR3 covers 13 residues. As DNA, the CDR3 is TGTGCCACCCTCCGACCAGGCGGAAACACCATATATTTT. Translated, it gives CATLRPGGNTIYF.